This T cell receptor beta chain was found in a study of cytomegalovirus exposure and HLA in healthy donors. Overall study: An earlier analysis identified 120 million or so unique TCR beta sequences in 150 million to 200 million T cells. The study, taken as a whole, reports: In a later analysis, TCR association rates varied by HLA locus: DRB1 most, HLA-C fewest. Analyzed later, most CMV-associated TCR beta chains appeared HLA-restricted.

Of note for this clone: The antigen is unknown.

A multiplex PCR was run with 60 Vbeta primers and 13 Jbeta primers. Produced via immunoSEQ multiplex PCR; TCRdb's table is partial and in-frame only. The sample consists of roughly 240,000 clones, roughly 81% of them appearing once. Germline CDR1 reads GTSNPN; CDR2 reads SVGIG (reference sequence). The CDR3 has 15 residues. V lost 0 bases and J lost 4, with 13 bases in between. Sequences were obtained from PBMCs. The chain links TRBV30 to TRBJ1-5; tentatively, D is TRBD1 (6 bases). This TCR derives from a girl aged 2-9 years in good health and CMV-seronegative. For the CDR3, the DNA is TGTGCCTGGAGTGTAGGGGCAGGGGTGAATCAGCCCCAGCATTTT. Its translation: CAWSVGAGVNQPQHF.